What follows is one TCR beta chain and its context. The antigen is undetermined. Treatment indicated: 15 to 20 received Ad26.COV2.S at low or high dose, single or two shots; several received placebo; per-sample allocation not given. Collection of samples fell on day 63 after the first vaccine or placebo injection. The donor was a Boston adult aged 18-55 years. The assay was immunoSEQ multiplex PCR, and TCRdb's table has in-frame clones only and misses some. This sample has 400,000 to 450,000 clones; about 90% occur once, and the top ten carry around 4.5%. Looked up from germline, CDR1 is MGHDK and CDR2 is SYGVNS. The CDR3 totals 16 residues. V trimming: 5 bases; J trimming: 1 base; junction bases outside the gene matches: 4. The data belong to a study of Ad26.COV2.S vaccination and SARS-CoV-2 variants. In the study overall: Donor had been placed in the Ad26.COV2.S arm of the COV1001 trial. The study, taken as a whole, reports: TCR breadth and depth analyses may have underestimated total T cell responses. Individuals receiving vaccine had higher spike-specific TCR breadth than placebo recipients did.

This receptor was identified in a person between 18 and 65 years old who received the Ad26.COV2.S COVID-19 vaccine or a placebo. This chain connects TRBV25-1 to TRBJ2-2, with TRBD2 matching 10 bases. Sample: peripheral blood, taken in a trial of Ad26.COV2.S vaccine versus placebo. CDR3 coding DNA: TGTGCCAGCAGTAAAAGGACTAGCGGGAACACCGGGGAGCTGTTTTTT. It translates to CASSKRTSGNTGELFF.